This T cell receptor (beta chain) was retrieved from a study of identical twins. This CDR3 comprises 13 residues. V was pared by 4 bases and J by 4 bases, with 13 bases between. Germline V lookup: CDR1 SQVTM, CDR2 ANQGSEA. This clonotype was picked up a small number of times. TCRdb reprocessed the 5' RACE reads via MiXCR and lists one record per CDR3 protein. The table has roughly 190,000 distinct CDR3 sequences, less than 20% seen once. This same sample was also taken into another study, of T cells expressing NK-cell markers. Per that paper: One of the eight sequenced donors was seronegative, whereas the other seven were HCMV-seropositive.

The chain links TRBV29-1 to TRBJ1-2, with no clear D. The TCR was taken from a woman aged 18-35 years in good health. The sequencing input was CD8+ T cells sorted from blood. The CDR3 region has the DNA TGCAGCGTTGTGAGTGACGAAGGCTATGGCTACACCTTC. Its protein product is CSVVSDEGYGYTF.